This T cell receptor beta chain derives from a study of tumor and adjacent non-tumor tissue in lung cancer (dated by TCRdb to 2017 to 2018). General notes on the study: The cohort included around eleven adenocarcinoma, a couple of squamous cell carcinoma and 1 small cell lung cancer patients. Using bulk TCRbeta repertoires from 15 lung cancer patients, the study set lung tumor tissue side by side with matched distant non-tumor lung tissue. Among the approximately 15 patients, ages ranged from about 31 to 85 years, some ten were men and 5 were women, and disease was TNM stage I to III. Around 31 paired specimens, one tumor and one normal lung sample per patient, were profiled by TCRbeta CDR3 sequencing. A total of roughly 130,000,000 productive TCRbeta reads were generated by sequencing, corresponding to an average of approximately 4 million reads per sample. What the research found in general, with its limitations: Significantly higher TCR diversity was found in younger patients, and higher tumor TCR diversity was associated with shorter overall and disease-free survival. The cohort had only around 15 patients, and the authors noted that larger samples and more detailed clinical data are needed. TCR diversity (inverse Simpson) was significantly higher in tumor than in normal lung tissue (roughly 430 vs 170, P = 0.0075, Mann-Whitney U test). Neither the sequencing platform nor unique molecular identifiers are mentioned in the methods. The top 100 clones accounted for a significantly larger cumulative portion of the repertoire in normal lung than in tumor tissue. Because peripheral blood was not sequenced, blood TCRbeta repertoires in the lung cancer patients of the study were not examined.

Library generation was performed with multiplex PCR. Sequencing instrument: Illumina HiSeq 2500. TCRbeta libraries were constructed through three rounds of nested PCR with primers (Table S4) according to protocols adapted from ARM-PCR. Before sequencing, PCR products of 200-500 bp were cut from the gel and purified using the QIAquick gel extraction kit. The paper's processing steps were these. Reads were cleaned using Trimmomatic, were merged into complete CDR3 sequences using FLASH, and were assigned to V(D)J germline segments using MiTCR. VDJtools was used to compute clonal diversity as the inverse Simpson's index. Productive reads were defined as in-frame sequences without a premature stop codon. TCRdb trimmed public reads at Q25 via fastp, called clones via MiXCR and kept in-frame beta chains. Each entry merges the rows of one CDR3 protein and shows their most common DNA and genes. Here the V and J calls rest on TCRdb's processing, not on the authors' analysis. Counted in this sample were fewer than 130,000 distinct CDR3 sequences; over 75% of them appeared once. The ten largest clones capture under 25% of the sample.

To note about this clonotype: Its cognate antigen has yet to be identified. This sequence may be a read error, since a much larger clone differs from it by one base.

RNA was extracted from bulk unsorted tissue and checked for quality with a NanoDrop ND-1000 and an Agilent 2100. The donors were newly diagnosed lung cancer patients admitted for thoracic surgery in China from August to November 2014 who had not received prior chemotherapy. Patients with previous radiotherapy or chemotherapy, or with another concurrent cancer, were excluded from the study. Surgical tissue pieces of roughly 1-2 cm3 were preserved in RNAlater solution and stored at -80 °C until use. Based on the germline V gene, the CDR1 and CDR2 sequences are SGHVS and FQNEAQ. Including cysteine and phenylalanine, the CDR3 has 12 amino acids. The kept DNA is CDR3 alone, 36 bases in frame from the first base.

The sequence links TRBV7-8 to TRBJ1-2; no D gene is confidently identified. The sample taken for sequencing was lung tumor tissue. The TCR originated in a man between 65 and 79 years old with non-small cell lung cancer. The CDR3: CACSLAGGGYTF. The base sequence is TGTGCCTGCAGCTTAGCCGGTGGGGGCTACACCTTC.